Each of the 24 T cell receptor beta chains below was sequenced from the same sample in a study of identical twins (dated by TCRdb to about 2016). The library was obtained by 5' RACE. Sequencing instrument: Illumina HiSeq 2000. Starting from the raw public reads, TCRdb applied fastp trimming at Q25, assembled clones with MiXCR and retained in-frame beta chains. Each CDR3 protein gets just one entry, which takes the most common genes and DNA from the rows behind it. In this sample the table shows about 700,000 distinct CDR3 sequences, 8.5% to 9.5% of which occur a single time. Jointly, the top ten make up roughly 0.97% of the sample. These data also featured in a second study, about yellow fever vaccine responses in identical twins.

The sequencing sample was made of PBMCs. The source is a woman aged 18-29 years in good health.

This clonotype showed up just a few times. The rearrangement uses TRBV11-2 and TRBJ2-3; D is perhaps TRBD1 (6 bases). Germline V CDR1 and CDR2: SGHAT, FQNNGV. V lost 5 bases and J 6 bases, leaving 27 bases between the germline ends. The CDR3 length is 18 residues. The DNA for the CDR3 is TGTGCCAGCAGCGTCCCCACAACCCTGGGGGCAGGGTGGGATACGCAGTATTTT. Its translation: CASSVPTTLGAGWDTQYF. The whole variable domain, filled in from reference TRBV11-2 and TRBJ2-3, reads EAGVAQSPRYKIIEKRQSVAFWCNPISGHATLYWYQQILGQGPKLLIQFQNNGVVDDSQLPKDRFSAERLKGVDSTLKIQPAKLEDSAVYLCASSVPTTLGAGWDTQYFGPGTRLTVL.

This clonotype was found a few times. The chain joins TRBV7-3 to TRBJ2-7; D might be TRBD2 (6 bases). V was shortened by 2 bases and J by 4 bases, with 12 bases between the two germline ends. Per germline, CDR1 SGHTA and CDR2 FQGTGA. This CDR3 contains 14 residues. The CDR3 DNA reads TGTGCCAGCAGCTTAGGGCCGGGGGATTACGAGCAGTACTTC. The encoded protein is CASSLGPGDYEQYF.

This clonotype has more than one count but fewer than ten. The chain recombines TRBV7-2 with TRBJ2-7; D is ambiguous. CDR1 is SGHTA and CDR2 is FQGNSA in the germline V gene. The V end lost 5 bases, the J end lost 0 bases, and 8 bases lay between the germline ends. The CDR3 runs 13 residues. In DNA form, the CDR3 reads TGTGCCAGCAGCATTAGAGGCTCCTACGAGCAGTACTTC. This translates into CASSIRGSYEQYF.

This clonotype was counted at least ten times. The rearrangement uses TRBV7-2 and TRBJ2-1; the D gene is possibly TRBD2 (5 bases). Germline CDR1 and CDR2: SGHTA and FQGNSA. This CDR3 spans 12 amino acids. V lost 1 base and J lost 8, with 6 bases in between. The CDR3 DNA follows: TGTGCCAGCAGCTTAGACGGGGATGAGCAGTTCTTC. Its protein is CASSLDGDEQFF.

The genes are TRBV19 and TRBJ1-3, with D uncertain. V lost 7 bases and J 0 bases, leaving 10 bases between the germline ends. The CDR3 spans 14 residues. The germline gives CDR1 LNHDA, CDR2 SQIVND (reference sequence). DNA for the CDR3: TGTGCCAGTACCCCGACATTCTCTGGAAACACCATATATTTT. Encoded protein: CASTPTFSGNTIYF.

This rearrangement joins TRBV29-1 to TRBJ2-3; D not resolved. V lost 3 bases to trimming and J lost 4 bases, with 11 bases between them. The germline V gene has CDR1 SQVTM and CDR2 ANQGSEA. The CDR3 consists of 13 residues. CDR3 loop: CSVDKGGADTQYF. The CDR3 DNA sequence: TGCAGCGTTGACAAGGGTGGGGCAGATACGCAGTATTTT.

The chain is built from TRBV29-1 and TRBJ2-3; possible D gene TRBD2, 6 bases. Deletions cut 1 base from V and 6 bases from J, with 17 bases between. This CDR3 has 15 amino acids. Germline V gene lookup returns CDR1 SQVTM and CDR2 ANQGSEA. CDR3 bases: TGCAGCGTTGAAGGTCGGAGGGCCTTTGTGGATACGCAGTATTTT. Translated, it gives CSVEGRRAFVDTQYF.

V gene TRBV12-3 or TRBV12-4 combines with J gene TRBJ2-7; TRBD2 agrees at 9 bases. The CDR3 has 15 amino acids. With V trimmed by 6 bases and J by 3 bases, 9 bases remained unmatched. Here the CDR3 reads CASSSAGGYYYEQYF. CDR3 coding DNA: TGTGCCAGCAGCTCGGCGGGAGGGTACTACTACGAGCAGTACTTC.

The V and J genes are TRBV27 and TRBJ2-7; perhaps D is TRBD1 or TRBD2 (5 bases each). V lost 5 bases and J 4 bases, leaving 21 bases between the germline ends. This CDR3 is built from 16 residues. Germline CDR1 is MNHEY and CDR2 is SMNVEV (reference sequence). The CDR3 here is CASSLDPTGTEYEQYF. As DNA, the CDR3 is TGTGCCAGCAGTCTAGACCCCACCGGGACGGAGTACGAGCAGTACTTC.

This clonotype occurred a few times. The gene calls are TRBV20-1 and TRBJ1-6; D is perhaps TRBD1 (5 bases). V gave up 2 bases and J gave up 7 bases, with 18 bases separating them. Germline lookup yields CDR1 DFQATT and CDR2 SNEGSKA (reference sequence). The CDR3 consists of 16 residues. CDR3 coding DNA: TGCAGTGCTAGACTGGACGGCATGGGGGAAAATTCACCCCTCCACTTT. Amino acid sequence: CSARLDGMGENSPLHF.

This clonotype was seen many times. The chain couples TRBV7-2 to TRBJ2-1, with 11 bases aligning to TRBD2. In germline, CDR1 is SGHTA, CDR2 FQGNSA. Trimming cost V 2 bases and J 11 bases; bases outside gene matches: 8. The CDR3 runs to 15 residues. CDR3 nucleotide sequence: TGTGCCAGCAGCTTAATGACTAGCGGGACGCCTCAGCAGTTCTTC. It encodes CASSLMTSGTPQQFF.

In this sample, this clonotype turned up a few times. The rearrangement links TRBV7-9 to TRBJ1-1; D is uncertain. This CDR3 has 14 residues. Germline V gives CDR1 SEHNR, CDR2 FQNEAQ (reference sequence). V was shortened by 5 bases and J by 1 base, with 11 bases between the two germline ends. CDR3 region: CASSKSTENTEAFF. CDR3 sequence (DNA): TGTGCCAGCAGCAAATCAACAGAGAACACTGAAGCTTTCTTT.

V gene TRBV3-1 combines with J gene TRBJ2-5; D might be TRBD2 (6 bases). Germline-derived CDR1 and CDR2 are LGHDT and YNNKEL (reference sequence). This CDR3 is 14 amino acids long. V was cut by 6 bases and J by 1 base, with 12 bases left in between. Here the CDR3 DNA reads TGTGCCAGCAGAAAGGTGGGGGGCCAAGAGACCCAGTACTTC. Translation gives CASRKVGGQETQYF.

The table lists this clonotype with a few counts. The chain uses TRBV20-1 and TRBJ2-3; TRBD2 agrees at 12 bases. The CDR3 extends over 17 amino acids. Germline assignment: CDR1 DFQATT and CDR2 SNEGSKA (reference sequence). With V trimmed by 5 bases and J by 4 bases, 13 bases remained unmatched. Written as DNA, the CDR3 is TGCAGTGCTGTAGGGGGGCTAGCGGGGGGGCCGCCAGATACGCAGTATTTT. It specifies CSAVGGLAGGPPDTQYF.

The table lists this clonotype with many counts. The chain couples TRBV12-3 or TRBV12-4 to TRBJ2-2; D is perhaps TRBD2 (6 bases). CDR3 length: 15 residues. V was cut by 5 bases and J by 1 base, with 11 bases left in between. The CDR3 coding sequence is TGTGCCAGCAGTCGCGGGACGGGGAACACCGGGGAGCTGTTTTTT. This encodes CASSRGTGNTGELFF.

This clonotype occurred a few times. This chain uses TRBV4-1 with TRBJ2-5, with TRBD2 as a possible D gene (5 bases). This CDR3 is built from 15 residues. Germline assignment: CDR1 MGHRA and CDR2 YSYEKL. Trimming took off 4 bases at V and 0 bases at J, with 12 bases between the two ends. This CDR3 reads CASSRREGYQETQYF. The DNA of the CDR3 is TGCGCCAGCAGCCGCCGAGAGGGATACCAAGAGACCCAGTACTTC.

This clonotype was found a few times. This rearrangement joins TRBV28 to TRBJ1-4; 7 bases match TRBD1. Per the germline V gene, CDR1 is MDHEN and CDR2 is SYDVKM. The CDR3 extends over 12 amino acids. Losses at the gene ends were 7 bases for V and 8 bases for J; bases not matched to a gene: 4. CDR3 DNA: TGTGCCAGCACCTCGGGACAGGAAAAACTGTTTTTT. Amino acids: CASTSGQEKLFF.

The chain is built from TRBV19 and TRBJ2-1, with TRBD2 matching over 9 bases. This CDR3 region has 15 residues. Trimming took 2 bases from V and 4 from J; bases not matched to a gene: 3. Germline lookup yields CDR1 LNHDA and CDR2 SQIVND (reference sequence). For the CDR3, the DNA is TGTGCCAGTAGTATACAGGCGGGGGGGTACAATGAGCAGTTCTTC. Residues: CASSIQAGGYNEQFF.

A few counts support this clonotype. The V gene is TRBV6-1, the J gene TRBJ1-2, with D unclear. The CDR3 consists of 13 residues. Trimming left V 4 bases short and J 8 bases short, with 14 bases between. Per the germline V gene, CDR1 is MNHNS and CDR2 is SASEGT. CDR3 protein: CASSGLGASGYTF. The CDR3 region has the DNA TGTGCCAGCAGTGGTCTCGGCGCGAGCGGCTACACCTTC.

This clonotype was seen a few times. The chain combines TRBV20-1 with TRBJ2-1, with D maybe TRBD2 (6 bases). CDR3 length equals 15 residues. The ends were cut back, 5 bases at V and 4 bases at J, with 18 bases in the middle. Looked up from germline, CDR1 is DFQATT and CDR2 is SNEGSKA (reference sequence). The CDR3 DNA reads TGCAGTGCTCACTACCGAGGACTACCTTACAATGAGCAGTTCTTC. Translation gives CSAHYRGLPYNEQFF.

This clonotype has more than one count but fewer than ten. The CDR3 DNA reads as TGTGCCACCAGGGATCGGGTGGGGCTAAGCACAGATACGCAGTATTTT. Translated, it gives CATRDRVGLSTDTQYF. The V and J genes are TRBV27 and TRBJ2-3, with D possibly being TRBD1 (5 bases). This CDR3 comprises 16 residues. Germline CDR1 and CDR2: MNHEY and SMNVEV (reference sequence). Deletions cut 10 bases from V and 0 bases from J, with 20 bases between.

This clonotype was picked up a small number of times. The genes are TRBV10-3 and TRBJ2-3, with TRBD2 matching over 8 bases. CDR3 length: 14 residues. The J segment lost 1 base and the V segment lost 6 bases, leaving 3 bases of the junction unmatched. Per germline, CDR1 ENHRY and CDR2 SYGVKD. The CDR3 DNA is TGTGCCATCAGGGTCGGGGGGGGCACAGATACGCAGTATTTT. This gives the protein CAIRVGGGTDTQYF.

The rearrangement joins TRBV20-1 to TRBJ2-5, with 7 bases identical to TRBD2. Germline loops: CDR1 DFQATT, CDR2 SNEGSKA (reference sequence). The J segment lost 2 bases and the V segment lost 7 bases, leaving 4 bases of the junction unmatched. The CDR3 runs to 12 residues. CDR3 DNA: TGCAGTGTCCCAGCGGGGCAAGAGACCCAGTACTTC. Protein: CSVPAGQETQYF.

This clonotype was counted only a few times. This chain uses TRBV18 with TRBJ2-1; D is unclear. Trimming cost V 5 bases and J 4 bases, with 15 bases left between them. Per germline, CDR1 KGHSH and CDR2 LQKENI. This CDR3 region has 15 residues. This chain's CDR3 is CASSSDTEVYNEQFF. For the CDR3, the DNA is TGTGCCAGCTCATCCGACACTGAGGTTTACAATGAGCAGTTCTTC.